This record covers a single TCR beta chain. What it binds is unknown. Trimming cost V 8 bases and J 1 base, with 11 bases left between them. The CDR3 contains 13 residues. In germline, CDR1 is SGHAT, CDR2 FQDESV (reference sequence). The data derive from a study of T-cell reconstitution after alpha-beta-depleted transplantation in children. Study outcomes and limitations: There were reportedly several hundred expanded graft clones from which alpha-beta T cells came about two months after transplant. It was surviving recipient T cells and thymic progenitors that gave some patients high TCRbeta diversity at day 60. When one year had passed after transplant, most T-cell counts and diversity came from newly produced T cells.

Using unique molecular identifiers, the investigators prepared the TCRbeta library. TCRdb called the PCR reads again in MiXCR, with one record for every CDR3 protein. The sample holds about 980,000 distinct CDR3 sequences, about 29% seen once. This clonotype originated in a boy in the first two years of life who had a stem cell transplant for SCID, so the T cells may come from the graft donor. The J gene is TRBJ2-5, the V gene TRBV11-1; D is undetermined. Sample: PBMCs, mostly from graft donor cells, taken 360 days after TCRalphabeta/CD19-depleted stem cell transplant. CDR3 nucleotide sequence: TGTGCCAGCTCCGAGAGCCTCCAAGAGACCCAGTACTTC. This gives the protein CASSESLQETQYF.